The 11 T cell receptor beta chains given below trace back to one sample, sequenced in a study of T-cell reconstitution after alpha-beta-depleted transplantation in children. Preparing the TCRbeta library involved the use of unique molecular identifiers. TCRdb re-called the PCR reads with MiXCR, one entry per CDR3 protein. The sample has approximately 15,000 distinct CDR3 sequences, 9.5% to 15% seen once. Sequences were derived from PBMCs, mostly from graft donor cells, sampled 180 days after TCRalphabeta/CD19-depleted stem cell transplant. The receptors shown here come from a boy under three years old who had a stem cell transplant for Wiskott-Aldrich syndrome, so the T cells may come from the graft donor.

This clonotype has a count of ten or more. The chain joins TRBV20-1 to TRBJ2-3, with 8 bases that match TRBD2. After removal of 6 bases from V and 5 bases from J, the junction contained 13 bases not matched to a gene. CDR3 size: 15 residues. In germline, CDR1 is DFQATT, CDR2 SNEGSKA (reference sequence). The CDR3 region is CSASPLADGRDTQYF. For the CDR3, the DNA is TGCAGTGCGAGCCCACTAGCGGATGGGAGAGATACGCAGTATTTT.

This clonotype was seen more than once but under ten times. The chain couples TRBV5-6 to TRBJ1-1; D not resolved. This CDR3 has 15 residues. Germline CDR1 reads SGHDT; CDR2 reads YYEEEE. Trimming shortened V by 3 bases and J by 2 bases, and 14 bases separated the two germline ends. In nucleotides, the CDR3 is TGTGCCAGCAGCTCTGGCGGCCGAACAAACACTGAAGCTTTCTTT. Translation gives CASSSGGRTNTEAFF.

This clonotype was recorded many times. This rearrangement joins TRBV15 to TRBJ2-7, with D unclear. The V end lost 0 bases, the J end lost 3 bases, and 9 bases lay between the germline ends. In germline, CDR1 is LNHNV, CDR2 YYDKDF (reference sequence). The CDR3 has 14 amino acids. CDR3 protein: CATSRERRNYEQYF. For the CDR3, the DNA is TGTGCCACCAGCAGAGAGCGCAGGAACTACGAGCAGTACTTC.

The CDR3 spells CASSRPLAPSSYNEQFF. The DNA for the CDR3 is TGCGCCAGCAGCAGGCCACTAGCGCCAAGCTCCTACAATGAGCAGTTCTTC. The V gene is TRBV5-1, the J gene TRBJ2-1; TRBD2 agrees at 7 bases. Per germline, CDR1 SGHRS and CDR2 YFSETQ. The J segment lost 0 bases and the V segment lost 4 bases, leaving 10 bases of the junction unmatched. This CDR3 is built from 17 residues. The whole variable domain, filled in from reference TRBV5-1 and TRBJ2-1, reads KAGVTQTPRYLIKTRGQQVTLSCSPISGHRSVSWYQQTPGQGLQFLFEYFSETQRNKGNFPGRFSGRQFSNSRSEMNVSTLELGDSALYLCASSRPLAPSSYNEQFFGPGTRLTVL.

This chain joins TRBV20-1 and TRBJ2-5; perhaps D is TRBD1 or TRBD2 (6 bases each). V lost 1 base, J lost 3 bases, and 15 bases lay in between. From germline, CDR1 is DFQATT and CDR2 SNEGSKA (reference sequence). The CDR3 covers 15 residues. CDR3 DNA sequence: TGCAGTGCTAGAGCGCCCGGGGGCCGGAAAGAGACCCAGTACTTC. This gives the protein CSARAPGGRKETQYF.

This clonotype was seen a handful of times. The rearrangement joins TRBV27 to TRBJ1-2; 8 bases match TRBD1. Germline V CDR1 and CDR2: MNHEY, SMNVEV (reference sequence). The V and J ends lost 7 bases and 5 bases, in that order; junction bases with no gene match: 15. This CDR3 comprises 16 residues. CDR3 amino acids: CASTRPGTGGTYGYTF. The CDR3 DNA reads as TGTGCCAGCACTAGACCCGGGACAGGTGGAACGTATGGCTACACCTTC.

The sample holds many counts of this clonotype. The chain joins TRBV7-7 to TRBJ2-1; D unclear. Trimming shortened V by 1 base and J by 0 bases, and 7 bases separated the two germline ends. This CDR3 contains 15 residues. Germline V CDR1 and CDR2: SSHAT, FNYEAQ (reference sequence). The CDR3 coding sequence is TGTGCCAGCAGCTTAGGGGCTAGCTCCTACAATGAGCAGTTCTTC. Translating it yields CASSLGASSYNEQFF. Complete variable domain (other parts from reference TRBV7-7 and TRBJ2-1): GAGVSQSPRYKVTKRGQDVTLRCDPISSHATLYWYQQALGQGPEFLTYFNYEAQPDKSGLPSDRFSAERPEGSISTLTIQRTEQRDSAMYRCASSLGASSYNEQFFGPGTRLTVL.

This clonotype was recorded many times. V gene TRBV7-9 combines with J gene TRBJ2-7; 7 bases fit TRBD2. CDR1 is SEHNR and CDR2 is FQNEAQ in the germline V gene (reference sequence). The CDR3 has 15 amino acids. J gave up 7 bases and V 1 base, and 10 bases lay outside the gene matches. CDR3 residues: CASSLEPAGVDEQYF. CDR3 in DNA: TGTGCCAGCAGCTTAGAGCCCGCGGGAGTCGATGAGCAGTACTTC.

About this clonotype: This may arise from a read error, as a much more abundant clone is one base away. The J gene is TRBJ2-7, the V gene TRBV5-1, with 7 bases lining up with TRBD1. This CDR3 contains 14 residues. Germline V gene sequence: CDR1 SGHRS, CDR2 YFSETQ. After removal of 0 bases from V and 6 bases from J, the junction contained 6 bases not matched to a gene. The CDR3: CASSLGQGPSEQYF. The CDR3 nucleotides read TGCGCCAGCAGCTTGGGACAGGGTCCATCCGAGCAGTACTTC. Looking up the rest from reference TRBV5-1 and TRBJ2-7 gives the full variable domain: KAGVTQTPRYLIKTRGQQVTLSCSPISGHRSVSWYQQTPGQGLQFLFEYFSETQRNKGNFPGRFSGRQFSNSRSEMNVSTLELGDSALYLCASSLGQGPSEQYFGPGTRLTVT.

This clonotype was detected ten times or more. This chain uses TRBV5-1 with TRBJ1-2, with D possibly being TRBD1 (6 bases). Germline V lookup: CDR1 SGHRS, CDR2 YFSETQ. This CDR3 spans 15 amino acids. V shed 4 bases and J shed 5 bases, with 18 bases lying between them. The CDR3 DNA reads as TGCGCCAGCAGCCCAGGCGCAGGGGTTGGGTATGGCTACACCTTC. This encodes CASSPGAGVGYGYTF.

This clonotype was found many times. This sequence joins TRBV27 and TRBJ2-7; D may be TRBD1 or TRBD2 (6 bases each). This CDR3 has 14 residues. V lost 3 bases and J 4 bases, leaving 13 bases between the germline ends. CDR1 and CDR2 from the germline V gene are MNHEY and SMNVEV (reference sequence). The CDR3 DNA reads as TGTGCCAGCAGTTTGTGGGGGGCTCAGTACGAGCAGTACTTC. This sequence encodes CASSLWGAQYEQYF.